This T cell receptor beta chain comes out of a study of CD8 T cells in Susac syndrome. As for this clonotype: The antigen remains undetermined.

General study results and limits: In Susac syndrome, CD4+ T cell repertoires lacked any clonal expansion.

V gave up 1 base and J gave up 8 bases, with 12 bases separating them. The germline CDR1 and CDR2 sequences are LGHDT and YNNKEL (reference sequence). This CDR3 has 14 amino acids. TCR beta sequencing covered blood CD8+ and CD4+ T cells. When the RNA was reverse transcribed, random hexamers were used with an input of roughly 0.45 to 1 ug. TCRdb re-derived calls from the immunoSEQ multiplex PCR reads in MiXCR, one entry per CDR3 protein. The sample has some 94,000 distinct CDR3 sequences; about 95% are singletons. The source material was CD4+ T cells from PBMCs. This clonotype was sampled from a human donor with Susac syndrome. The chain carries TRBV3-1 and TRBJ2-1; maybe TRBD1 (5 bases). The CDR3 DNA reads TGTGCCAGCAGCCAAGTGTCAGGGCTCCATGAGCAGTTCTTC. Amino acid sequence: CASSQVSGLHEQFF.